This is a list of T cell receptor beta chains from one sample in a study of Graves' ophthalmopathy and Graves' hyperthyroidism. TCRdb re-analysed the multiplex PCR reads in MiXCR, keeping a single row per CDR3 protein. The sample lists 400,000 to 450,000 distinct CDR3 sequences, around 20% occurring once. The sample was peripheral blood. The receptors were gathered from a woman younger than 35 with stable Graves' hyperthyroidism. Each CDR3 is given without its conserved first and last residue. The order of the fields is V gene, CDR3 protein.

>TRBV28
ASRQDLDSPLH
>TRBV19
ASSVDRSGRTQH
>TRBV20-1
SARVPATPNTEAF
>TRBV10-3
AISRVPGNSPLH
>TRBV12-3/TRBV12-4
ASSLDGHGGQPQH
>TRBV6-1
ASSEAPEGYQPQH
>TRBV5-1
ASGKEGAYQETQY
>TRBV28
ASSLMAGGTKNIQY
>TRBV12-3/TRBV12-4
ASSLRQTGLETQY
>TRBV15
ATSRDPRTQY
>TRBV18
ASSPPQRNGYT
>TRBV5-1
ASSRTGTPSFEAF
>TRBV29-1
SVVGGRNYEQY
>TRBV19
ASRVGAGRRETQY
>TRBV27
ASSQMAGQPQH
>TRBV28
ASSYPPGRNYGYT
>TRBV6-1
ATGDSEAF
>TRBV10-1
ASSESIGPLGEQY
>TRBV30
AWSGTTNPYEQY
>TRBV28
ASSPSSGARGGYEQY
>TRBV14
ASSQSSGDQETQY
>TRBV20-1
SARSLGLAGVPPYEQY
>TRBV18
ASSPPWQAGPSYEQY
>TRBV18
ASSPGQEDEQY
>TRBV24-1
ATSGREGQPQH
>TRBV30
AWSTRGEQPQH
>TRBV12-3/TRBV12-4
ASSRGTGGRSNQPQH
>TRBV30
AWSVRYRDSGPSAF
>TRBV20-1
SAVQGAIDEQY
>TRBV2
ASKPSGSWDEKF
>TRBV12-3/TRBV12-4
ASSLRQHNTGELF
>TRBV30
AWSVKTGGSYEQY
>TRBV5-1
ASSWVRATNTGELF
>TRBV29-1
SGAGQGYGYT
>TRBV11-2
ASSPRGWGYT
>TRBV12-3/TRBV12-4
ASSQANLGALH
>TRBV5-1
ASSERTGGENNSPLH
>TRBV5-1
ASSSNIGAENIQY
>TRBV7-3
ASSLHGSGQETQY
>TRBV7-2
ASSPDGSRGTQY
>TRBV2
ASGEPQH
>TRBV30
AWSVRASRGGPYGYT
>TRBV20-1
SVALGLAGTKIQETQY
>TRBV12-3/TRBV12-4
ASSFMADEFYEVEAF
>TRBV13
ASSSSGTGRTEAF
>TRBV18
ASSLRETGVGTEAF
>TRBV9
ASSSQEGFETQY
>TRBV6-1
ASYKRGWGEEDQPQH
>TRBV15
ATSRVVKSQGYT
>TRBV4-2
ASSQDEGAKILGQH